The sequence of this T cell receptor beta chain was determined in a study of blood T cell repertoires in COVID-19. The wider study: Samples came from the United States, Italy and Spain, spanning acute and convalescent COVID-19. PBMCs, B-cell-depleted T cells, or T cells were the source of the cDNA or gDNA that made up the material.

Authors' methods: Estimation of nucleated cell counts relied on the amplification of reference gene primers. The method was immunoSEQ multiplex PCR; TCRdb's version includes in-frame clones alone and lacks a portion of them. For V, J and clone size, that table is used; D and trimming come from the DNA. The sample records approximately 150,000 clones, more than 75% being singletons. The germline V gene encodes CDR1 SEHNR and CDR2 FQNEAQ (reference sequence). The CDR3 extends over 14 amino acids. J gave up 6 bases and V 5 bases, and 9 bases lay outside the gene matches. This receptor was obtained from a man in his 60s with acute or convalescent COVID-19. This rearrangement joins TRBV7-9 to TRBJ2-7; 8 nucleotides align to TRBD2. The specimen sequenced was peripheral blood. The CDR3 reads CASSPITREAEQYF. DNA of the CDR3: TGTGCCAGCAGCCCAATTACGCGGGAGGCCGAGCAGTACTTC.